This TCR beta chain was profiled in a study of blood T cell repertoires in COVID-19. Libraries were prepared by immunoSEQ multiplex PCR; TCRdb keeps only in-frame clonotypes and omits some of them. The sample consists of tens of thousands of clones, 84% of them appearing once. CDR3 length: 14 amino acids. The ends were cut back, 4 bases at V and 0 bases at J, with 7 bases in the middle. Germline CDR1 reads SGHRS; CDR2 reads YFSETQ. Material: peripheral blood. The chain uses TRBV5-1 and TRBJ1-4; D unclear. This clonotype was obtained from a human donor in a cohort sampled during active COVID-19. The CDR3 loop is CASSANPTNEKLFF. In DNA, the CDR3 is TGCGCCAGCAGCGCTAACCCAACTAATGAAAAACTGTTTTTT. The entire variable domain, with the rest obtained from reference TRBV5-1 and TRBJ1-4, is as follows: KAGVTQTPRYLIKTRGQQVTLSCSPISGHRSVSWYQQTPGQGLQFLFEYFSETQRNKGNFPGRFSGRQFSNSRSEMNVSTLELGDSALYLCASSANPTNEKLFFGSGTQLSVL.